This T cell receptor beta chain was sequenced for a study of blood T cell repertoires in COVID-19. Study at large: Acute and convalescent COVID-19 samples came from the United States, Italy and Spain.

The germline CDR1 and CDR2 sequences are SGHTA and FQGNSA. The CDR3 is made up of 15 amino acids. V dropped 1 base and J dropped 7 bases, with 11 bases sitting between them. Here immunoSEQ multiplex PCR was the method, and the copy in TCRdb shows in-frame clones only, minus some. The repertoire holds around 230,000 clones, about 91% seen once, with roughly 2.4% in the top ten. The cohort comprised adults aged about 18 to 100 years residing in about two dozen US areas. Assignment of participants to cohorts was predicated upon participant-reported clinical history. The rearrangement links TRBV7-2 to TRBJ1-6; TRBD1 might be the D (6 bases). This TCR was recovered from a woman in her 40s with acute COVID-19. The sequencing input was PBMCs or T cells enriched from blood (not recorded which). CDR3 DNA: TGTGCCAGCAGCTTAGGTACAGGGATCAATTCACCCCTCCACTTT. Translated: CASSLGTGINSPLHF.